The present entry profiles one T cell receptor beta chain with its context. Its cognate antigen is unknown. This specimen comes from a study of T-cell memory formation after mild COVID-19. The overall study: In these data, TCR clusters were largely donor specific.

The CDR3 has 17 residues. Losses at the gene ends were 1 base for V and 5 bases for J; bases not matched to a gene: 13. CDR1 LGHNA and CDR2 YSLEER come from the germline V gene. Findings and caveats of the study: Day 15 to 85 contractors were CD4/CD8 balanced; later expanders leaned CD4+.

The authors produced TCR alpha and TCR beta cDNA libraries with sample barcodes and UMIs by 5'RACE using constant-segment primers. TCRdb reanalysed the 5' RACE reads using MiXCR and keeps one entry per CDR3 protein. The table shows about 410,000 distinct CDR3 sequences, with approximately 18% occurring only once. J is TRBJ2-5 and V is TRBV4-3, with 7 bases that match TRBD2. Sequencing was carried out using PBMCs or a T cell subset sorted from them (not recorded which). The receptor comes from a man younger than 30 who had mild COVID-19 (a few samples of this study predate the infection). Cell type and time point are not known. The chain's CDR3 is CASSQAQRGASGETQYF. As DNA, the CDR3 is TGCGCCAGCAGCCAAGCCCAGCGGGGCGCTAGTGGGGAGACCCAGTACTTC.